This T cell receptor (beta chain) came from a study of CD8+ T cells in alopecia areata. As for the study in general: Treated patients swallowed 5 to 10 mg of oral tofacitinib twice daily. Study findings and constraints: Persistence during tofacitinib was seen for many expanded lesional clones in scalp and blood.

The CDR3 extends over 13 amino acids. Unmatched junction bases numbered 3, after V lost 4 bases and J lost 6 bases. Germline CDR1 reads WNHNN; CDR2 reads SYGVQD (reference sequence). Note on this clone: Its antigen is not known.

The sample's treatment: oral pan-JAK inhibitor, 5-10 mg twice daily. PBMCs yielded sorted CD4+ and CD8+ T cells. Extracted from the samples, RNA was reverse transcribed into cDNA to serve as the sequencing template. Sequencing was performed with immunoSEQ multiplex PCR; in TCRdb, only in-frame clones are kept and a portion is missing. The data contain about 200,000 clones, about three fifths of them singletons. The V and J genes are TRBV10-1 and TRBJ1-1, with 9 bases lining up with TRBD1. The source was CD4+ T cells sorted from blood, collected at week 24, from a patient treated with tofacitinib. The sequence was obtained from a human donor with alopecia areata. Written as DNA, the CDR3 is TGCGCCAGCAGTGTTCGGACAGGGGCTGAAGCTTTCTTT. This encodes CASSVRTGAEAFF.